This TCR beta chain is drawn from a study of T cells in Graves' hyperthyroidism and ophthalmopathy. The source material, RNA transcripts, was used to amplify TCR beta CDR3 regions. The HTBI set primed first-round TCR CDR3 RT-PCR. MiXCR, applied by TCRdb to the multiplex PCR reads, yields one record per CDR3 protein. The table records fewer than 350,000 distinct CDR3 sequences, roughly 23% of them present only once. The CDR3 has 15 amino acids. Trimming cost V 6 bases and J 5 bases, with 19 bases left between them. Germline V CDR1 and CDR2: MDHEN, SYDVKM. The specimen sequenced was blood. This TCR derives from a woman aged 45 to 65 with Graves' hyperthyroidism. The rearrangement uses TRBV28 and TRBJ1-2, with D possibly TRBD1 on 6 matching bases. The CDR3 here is CASSPLGGGAYGYTF. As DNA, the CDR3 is TGTGCCAGCAGCCCTTTGGGGGGGGGCGCTTATGGCTACACCTTC.